Listed here are 16 T cell receptor beta chains from one sample, sequenced in a study of Ad26.COV2.S vaccination and SARS-CoV-2 variants. Libraries were prepared by immunoSEQ multiplex PCR; TCRdb keeps only in-frame clonotypes and omits some of them. Here the sample spans about 460,000 clones, 80% to 90% being singletons. Regarding treatment: approximately 18 received Ad26.COV2.S at low or high dose, single or two shots; 5 received placebo; per-sample allocation not given. The study sampled participants on day 63 after the first vaccine or placebo injection. The sequencing used peripheral blood, collected in a trial of Ad26.COV2.S vaccine versus placebo. These receptor sequences come from a person between 18 and 65 years old who received the Ad26.COV2.S COVID-19 vaccine or a placebo.

V gene TRBV5-5 combines with J gene TRBJ1-2, with D possibly being TRBD1 (5 bases). The V end was cut by 5 bases, the J end by 2 bases, with 7 bases between. The V gene's germline CDR1 is SGHKS and CDR2 YYEKEE (reference sequence). The CDR3 is 12 amino acids. CDR3 bases: TGTGCCAGCAGAGGGACCAACTATGGCTACACCTTC. This gives the protein CASRGTNYGYTF.

The J gene is TRBJ1-2, the V gene TRBV5-1; D is unresolved. V gave up 5 bases and J gave up 8 bases, with 7 bases separating them. The CDR3 is 10 residues long. The germline V gene encodes CDR1 SGHRS and CDR2 YFSETQ. The CDR3 nucleotides are TGCGCCAGCAGACGGGTAGGCTACACCTTC. This gives the protein CASRRVGYTF.

This chain links TRBV7-6 with TRBJ2-1; TRBD2 agrees at 13 bases. CDR3 length: 15 residues. Germline-derived CDR1 and CDR2 are SGHVS and FNYEAQ. V trimming: 7 bases; J trimming: 9 bases; junction bases outside the gene matches: 9. DNA of the CDR3: TGTGCCAGCACCTGGACTAGCGGGAGAAAGGGTGAGCAGTTCTTC. Protein: CASTWTSGRKGEQFF.

This clone was counted only a few times. The chain links TRBV28 to TRBJ1-5, with 8 bases identical to TRBD1. V was pared by 5 bases and J by 9 bases, with 6 bases of the junction left unmatched. Germline V gene data show CDR1 as MDHEN and CDR2 as SYDVKM. The CDR3 runs to 13 residues. DNA of the CDR3: TGTGCCAGCAGTAACAGGGGGGGTCGGCCCCAGCATTTT. Protein product: CASSNRGGRPQHF.

This clone was detected only a few times. The V and J genes are TRBV28 and TRBJ2-3; D remains unclear. CDR3 length: 18 amino acids. The V gene lost 6 bases and the J gene lost 5 bases, with 27 bases spanning the gap. Germline V CDR1 and CDR2: MDHEN, SYDVKM. The CDR3 is CASSYGRTSARPKDTQYF. The CDR3 nucleotides are TGTGCCAGCAGCTACGGTCGAACAAGCGCGAGACCGAAAGATACGCAGTATTTT.

Worth noting for this clone: The junction departs from germline at one end; a sequencing error may be responsible. The J gene is TRBJ1-2, the V gene TRBV4-2; D is perhaps TRBD1 (5 bases). The CDR3 extends over 16 amino acids. CDR1 LGHNA and CDR2 YNFKEQ come from the germline V gene. For the CDR3, the DNA is TGTGCCAGCAGCCGCGGGATAAGTTCAGGGAACTCTGGCTACACCTTC. The encoded protein is CASSRGISSGNSGYTF.

In this sample, this clone turned up once. The gene calls are TRBV25-1 and TRBJ1-1; 8 bases line up with TRBD1. In germline, CDR1 is MGHDK, CDR2 SYGVNS. The CDR3 has 14 amino acids. V lost 1 base to trimming and J lost 5 bases; unmatched junction nucleotides: 3. This chain's CDR3 is CASSEWDRPTEAFF. CDR3 bases: TGTGCCAGCAGTGAATGGGACAGGCCAACTGAAGCTTTCTTT.

The genes are TRBV27 and TRBJ2-1; the D gene is possibly TRBD2 (5 bases). The germline V gene encodes CDR1 MNHEY and CDR2 SMNVEV (reference sequence). The CDR3 is 15 residues long. Trimming left V 5 bases short and J 0 bases short, with 11 bases between. The CDR3: CASSRLPISYNEQFF. For the CDR3, the DNA is TGTGCCAGCAGTCGACTACCGATCTCCTACAATGAGCAGTTCTTC.

This clone was seen once. The V call is TRBV16, the J call TRBJ1-1; no clear D. Per the germline V gene, CDR1 is KGHSY and CDR2 is FQNENV. The CDR3 loop spans 14 amino acids. V gave up 2 bases and J gave up 1 base, with 8 bases separating them. CDR3 amino acids: CASSQRNENTEAFF. The CDR3 DNA sequence: TGTGCCAGCAGCCAAAGAAACGAGAACACTGAAGCTTTCTTT.

The V gene is TRBV27, the J gene TRBJ2-3; 9 nucleotides match TRBD2. This CDR3 region has 16 residues. Germline lookup yields CDR1 MNHEY and CDR2 SMNVEV (reference sequence). The J segment lost 3 bases and the V segment lost 3 bases, leaving 7 bases of the junction unmatched. DNA for the CDR3: TGTGCCAGCAGTTTTCCTAGCGGGGATGGTACAGATACGCAGTATTTT. Translated, it gives CASSFPSGDGTDTQYF.

This sequence joins TRBV19 and TRBJ1-1; no reliable D call. Per germline, CDR1 LNHDA and CDR2 SQIVND (reference sequence). The V and J ends lost 7 bases and 3 bases respectively, with 12 bases between them. This CDR3 contains 13 residues. In nucleotides, the CDR3 is TGTGCCAGTAAAGAACATTTGGACACTGAAGCTTTCTTT. Its protein is CASKEHLDTEAFF.

The chain couples TRBV25-1 to TRBJ1-2; tentatively, D is TRBD1 (5 bases). The germline gives CDR1 MGHDK, CDR2 SYGVNS. Trimming took off 6 bases at V and 5 bases at J, with 7 bases between the two ends. This CDR3 is 11 amino acids long. CDR3 sequence (DNA): TGTGCCAGCAGCGGGGGATATGGCTACACCTTC. Protein sequence: CASSGGYGYTF.

This chain joins TRBV9 and TRBJ2-5; TRBD2 matches 7 bases. V trimming: 4 bases; J trimming: 1 base; junction bases outside the gene matches: 13. Germline assignment: CDR1 SGDLS and CDR2 YYNGEE. This CDR3 has 17 amino acids. The DNA for the CDR3 is TGTGCCAGCAGCAACGGGGCGGGGGTTGGGGCCCAAGAGACCCAGTACTTC. Translating it yields CASSNGAGVGAQETQYF.

The rearrangement joins TRBV5-8 to TRBJ1-3; no reliable D call. CDR1 and CDR2 (germline): SGHTS, YDEGEE. The CDR3 spans 16 residues. V shed 2 bases and J shed 0 bases, with 12 bases lying between them. For the CDR3, the DNA is TGTGCCAGCAGCTTATTTCTCCAGACCTCTGGAAACACCATATATTTT. Amino acids: CASSLFLQTSGNTIYF.

The chain recombines TRBV7-2 with TRBJ1-6, with D possibly matching TRBD1 (5 bases). The CDR3 has 15 amino acids. Between the trimmed V and J ends, which lost 2 bases and 9 bases, there was a span of 14 bases. CDR1 SGHTA and CDR2 FQGNSA come from the germline V gene. CDR3 loop: CASSLFAGPSSPLHF. CDR3 nucleotide sequence: TGTGCCAGCAGCTTATTCGCAGGGCCCAGTTCACCCCTCCACTTT. Full variable domain (outside the CDR3, taken from reference TRBV7-2 and TRBJ1-6): GAGVSQSPSNKVTEKGKDVELRCDPISGHTALYWYRQSLGQGLEFLIYFQGNSAPDKSGLPSDRFSAERTGGSVSTLTIQRTQQEDSAVYLCASSLFAGPSSPLHFGNGTRLTVT.

This chain links TRBV7-8 with TRBJ1-2; D unresolved. The germline V gene has CDR1 SGHVS and CDR2 FQNEAQ. Trimming shortened V by 5 bases and J by 4 bases, and 8 bases separated the two germline ends. The CDR3 is 12 residues long. The CDR3 sequence is CASSPSGYGYTF. The CDR3 nucleotides are TGTGCCAGCAGCCCCTCAGGCTATGGCTACACCTTC. Complete variable domain (other parts from reference TRBV7-8 and TRBJ1-2): GAGVSQSPRYKVAKRGQDVALRCDPISGHVSLFWYQQALGQGPEFLTYFQNEAQLDKSGLPSDRFFAERPEGSVSTLKIQRTQQEDSAVYLCASSPSGYGYTFGSGTRLTVV.